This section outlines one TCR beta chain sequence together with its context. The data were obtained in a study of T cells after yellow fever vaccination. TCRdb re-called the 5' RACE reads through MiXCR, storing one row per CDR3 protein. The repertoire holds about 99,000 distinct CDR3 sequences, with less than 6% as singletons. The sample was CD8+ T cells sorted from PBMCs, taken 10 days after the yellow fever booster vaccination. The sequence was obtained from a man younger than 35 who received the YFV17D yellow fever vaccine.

The CDR3 protein is CASSQDPREAYEQYF. As DNA, the CDR3 is TGCGCCAGCAGCCAAGATCCCAGGGAGGCCTACGAGCAGTACTTC. This rearrangement joins TRBV4-1 to TRBJ2-7, with D possibly being TRBD2 (6 bases). Trimming took off 0 bases at V and 2 bases at J, with 11 bases between the two ends. The CDR3 contains 15 residues. Germline CDR1 reads MGHRA; CDR2 reads YSYEKL.